The present entry profiles one T cell receptor beta chain with its context. What it binds is unknown. The sample originates from a study of blood T cells in healthy people across ages. Findings and caveats of the study: CMV status of donors was not determined, possibly confounding expanded clonotype changes. Reliance upon unsorted PBMCs precluded definitive naive versus antigen-experienced comparison.

Peripheral blood, about 10 milliliters per donor, was collected. Extraction yielded at least 5 micrograms of total RNA per sample. Next came a second PCR, run for about 6 to 12 cycles, which used a sample-barcoded 5' primer along with a J-beta primer mix. TCRdb fed the 5' RACE reads into MiXCR, producing one record per CDR3 protein. Here the sample spans 650,000 to 800,000 distinct CDR3 sequences, about 42% being singletons. This CDR3 region has 11 residues. V lost 5 bases and J 4 bases, leaving 5 bases between the germline ends. CDR1 and CDR2 (germline): LNHNV, YYDKDF (reference sequence). Sequencing was done on a sample of blood. The V gene is TRBV15, the J gene TRBJ1-1; the D is unclear. The sequence was obtained from a man between 60 and 75 years old in good health. CDR3 nucleotides: TGTGCCACCAGCTTAGGCACTGAAGCTTTCTTT. Protein: CATSLGTEAFF.